The TCR beta chain described here comes from a study of T cells expressing NK-cell markers. Study details: The study drew TCR beta repertoires from sorted CD3+CD56+NKG2C+, CD3+CD56+NKG2C- and CD3+CD56-NKG2C+ T cells.

The CDR3 runs to 13 residues. Looked up from germline, CDR1 is DFQATT and CDR2 is SNEGSKA (reference sequence). TCRdb re-called the 5' RACE reads and shows each CDR3 protein once, DNA omitted. The table counts hundreds of thousands of distinct CDR3 sequences; around 3.9% lies in the top ten. The chain employs TRBV20-1 and TRBJ2-1; checking the TCRdb D call of TRBD2 is not possible without DNA. The receptor comes from a woman aged 18 to 75 in good health. Material for sequencing was blood T cells: a sorted CD56 or NKG2C T cell subset, CD4+ or CD8+ T cells, or bulk PBMC T cells (not recorded which). CDR3 amino acids: CSARAGAYNEQFF.